The text below deals with one TCR beta chain. This record belongs to a study of graft-versus-host responses after intestinal transplantation. The germline V gene encodes CDR1 KGHSH and CDR2 LQKENI. This CDR3 spans 17 amino acids. V shed 0 bases and J 3 bases; nucleotides not matched to a gene: 9. TCRdb's copy holds only in-frame clones and misses some; the assay was immunoSEQ multiplex PCR. The sample lists about 40,000 clones, about 90% occurring once. The TCR sequence derives from a human patient who received an intestinal transplant, so some T cells may come from the graft donor. The chain has TRBV18 and TRBJ2-7, with 9 positions matching TRBD2. The sequences come from PBMCs, collected around 320 days after intestinal transplant. In DNA, the CDR3 is TGTGCCAGCTCACCACCGGCTCTCGCGGGGGGGAGCTACGAGCAGTACTTC. Translation gives CASSPPALAGGSYEQYF.